This T cell receptor (beta chain) derives from a study of memory CD4+ T cells and cytomegalovirus serostatus. The sort gate was single viable CD3+CD4+CD8-CD45RO+ cells for memory CD4+ T cells. Study processing details: After removing out-of-frame reads, millions of distinct TCRbeta sequences remained. TCRdb keeps only in-frame clones here, not all; method: immunoSEQ multiplex PCR. V, J and clone size are those of that table, while D and trimming were read from the DNA. The table shows over 35,000 clones, with around four fifths occurring only once. The CDR3 consists of 17 residues. Trimming took 4 bases from V and 0 from J, leaving 15 bases between them. Germline CDR1 LGHNA, CDR2 YNFKEQ.

The sequencing sample was made of memory CD4+ T cells from blood. The chain is built from TRBV4-2 and TRBJ2-2; TRBD1 or TRBD2 may be the D gene (6 bases each). The sequence derives from an adult in good health and CMV-seronegative. The CDR3 nucleotides are TGTGCCAGCAGCCCCCAAGGGGGAGGAGCGAACACCGGGGAGCTGTTTTTT. Translated: CASSPQGGGANTGELFF.